This T cell receptor (beta chain) was obtained from a study of T cell repertoires in cytomegalovirus infection. Study-wide results and limits: HLA-C-restricted CMV-specific TCR beta clonotypes prevailed in the ex vivo response.

Germline assignment: CDR1 SGHVS and CDR2 FNYEAQ. Between the trimmed V and J ends, which lost 5 bases and 7 bases, there was a span of 17 bases. CDR3 length: 15 residues. This clonotype was observed a handful of times. The target antigen is unknown. Using its own MiXCR run on the reads, TCRdb lists one record per CDR3 protein. The top ten hold about an eighth of the sample, which has roughly 800,000 distinct CDR3 sequences, 25% to 35% seen once. The rearrangement uses TRBV7-6 and TRBJ1-4, with D possibly being TRBD1 (5 bases). The specimen was cultured CD8+ T cells from PBMCs, collected from culture after CMV antigen stimulation. This clonotype originated in a human donor in good health (CMV status not recorded). Some clones in this sample may be carry-over from other donors' samples. The CDR3 reads CASSRRQKGSEKLFF. The CDR3 bases are TGTGCCAGCAGCAGACGACAGAAGGGGAGTGAAAAACTGTTTTTT.